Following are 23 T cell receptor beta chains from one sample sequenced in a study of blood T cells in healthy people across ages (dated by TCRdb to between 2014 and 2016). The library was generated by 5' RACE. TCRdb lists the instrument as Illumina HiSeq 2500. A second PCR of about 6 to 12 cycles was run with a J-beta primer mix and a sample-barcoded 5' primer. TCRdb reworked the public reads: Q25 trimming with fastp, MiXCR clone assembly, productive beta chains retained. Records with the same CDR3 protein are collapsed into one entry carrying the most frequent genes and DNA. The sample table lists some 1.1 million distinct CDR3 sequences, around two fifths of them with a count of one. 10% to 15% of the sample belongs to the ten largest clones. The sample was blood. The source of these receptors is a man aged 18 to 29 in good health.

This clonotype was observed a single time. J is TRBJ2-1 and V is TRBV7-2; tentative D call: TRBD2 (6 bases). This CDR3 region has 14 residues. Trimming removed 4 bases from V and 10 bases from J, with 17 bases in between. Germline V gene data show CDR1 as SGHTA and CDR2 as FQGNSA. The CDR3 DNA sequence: TGTGCCAGCAGCTCGCGGGACCCCAGAGAAGAGCAGTTCTTC. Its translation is CASSSRDPREEQFF.

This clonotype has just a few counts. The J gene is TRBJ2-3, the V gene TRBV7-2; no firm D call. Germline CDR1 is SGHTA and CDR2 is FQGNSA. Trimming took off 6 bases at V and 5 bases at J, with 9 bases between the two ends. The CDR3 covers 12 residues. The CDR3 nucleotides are TGTGCCAGCAGTTATACGAGAGATACGCAGTATTTT. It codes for CASSYTRDTQYF.

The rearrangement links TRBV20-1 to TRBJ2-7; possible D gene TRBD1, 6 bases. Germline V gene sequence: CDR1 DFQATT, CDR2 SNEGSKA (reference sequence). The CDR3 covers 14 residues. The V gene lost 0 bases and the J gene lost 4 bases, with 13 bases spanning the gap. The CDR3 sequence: CSARDGGRVYEQYF. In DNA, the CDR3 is TGCAGTGCTAGAGATGGGGGCAGAGTTTACGAGCAGTACTTC.

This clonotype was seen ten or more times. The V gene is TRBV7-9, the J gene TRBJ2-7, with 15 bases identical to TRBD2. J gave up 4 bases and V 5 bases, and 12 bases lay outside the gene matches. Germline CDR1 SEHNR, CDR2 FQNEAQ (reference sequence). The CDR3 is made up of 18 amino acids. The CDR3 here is CASSGRTSGGDLPYEQYF. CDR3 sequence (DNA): TGTGCCAGCAGCGGACGGACTAGCGGGGGGGACCTCCCATACGAGCAGTACTTC.

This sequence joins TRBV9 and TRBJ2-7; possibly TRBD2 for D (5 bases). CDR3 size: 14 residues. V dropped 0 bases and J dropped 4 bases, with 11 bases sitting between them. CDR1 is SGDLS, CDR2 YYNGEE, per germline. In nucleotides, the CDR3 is TGTGCCAGCAGCGTAGCCATTGGCGGGTACGAGCAGTACTTC. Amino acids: CASSVAIGGYEQYF. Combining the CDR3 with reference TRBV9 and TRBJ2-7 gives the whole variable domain DSGVTQTPKHLITATGQRVTLRCSPRSGDLSVYWYQQSLDQGLQFLIQYYNGEERAKGNILERFSAQQFPDLHSELNLSSLELGDSALYFCASSVAIGGYEQYFGPGTRLTVT.

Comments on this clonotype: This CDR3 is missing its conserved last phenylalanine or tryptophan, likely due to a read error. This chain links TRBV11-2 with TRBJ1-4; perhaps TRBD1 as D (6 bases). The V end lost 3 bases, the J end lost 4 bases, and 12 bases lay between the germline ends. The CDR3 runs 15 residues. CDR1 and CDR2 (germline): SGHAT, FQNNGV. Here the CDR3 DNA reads TGTGCCAGCAGCTTTCGGACAGCTGGTAATGAAAAACTGTTTGTT. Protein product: CASSFRTAGNEKLFV.

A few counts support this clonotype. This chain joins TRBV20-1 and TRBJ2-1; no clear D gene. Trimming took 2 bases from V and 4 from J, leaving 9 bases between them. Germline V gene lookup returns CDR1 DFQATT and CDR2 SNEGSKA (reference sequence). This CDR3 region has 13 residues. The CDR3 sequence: CSARLQLYNEQFF. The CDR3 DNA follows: TGCAGTGCTAGATTACAGTTATACAATGAGCAGTTCTTC.

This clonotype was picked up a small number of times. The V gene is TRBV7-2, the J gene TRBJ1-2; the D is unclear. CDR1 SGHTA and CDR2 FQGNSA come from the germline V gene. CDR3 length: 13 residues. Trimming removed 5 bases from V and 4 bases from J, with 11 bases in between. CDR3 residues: CASSPQNFYGYTF. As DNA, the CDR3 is TGTGCCAGCAGCCCCCAAAATTTCTATGGCTACACCTTC. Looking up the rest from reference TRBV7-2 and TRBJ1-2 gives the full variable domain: GAGVSQSPSNKVTEKGKDVELRCDPISGHTALYWYRQSLGQGLEFLIYFQGNSAPDKSGLPSDRFSAERTGGSVSTLTIQRTQQEDSAVYLCASSPQNFYGYTFGSGTRLTVV.

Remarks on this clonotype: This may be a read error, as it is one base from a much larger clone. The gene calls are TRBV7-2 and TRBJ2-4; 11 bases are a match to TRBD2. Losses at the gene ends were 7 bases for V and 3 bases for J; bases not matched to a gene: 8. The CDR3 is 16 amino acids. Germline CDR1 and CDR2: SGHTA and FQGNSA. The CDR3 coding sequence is TGTGCCAGCAACTCACAGACTAGCGGGGACAAAAACATTCAGTACTTC. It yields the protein CASNSQTSGDKNIQYF. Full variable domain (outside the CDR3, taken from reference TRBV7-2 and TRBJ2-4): GAGVSQSPSNKVTEKGKDVELRCDPISGHTALYWYRQSLGQGLEFLIYFQGNSAPDKSGLPSDRFSAERTGGSVSTLTIQRTQQEDSAVYLCASNSQTSGDKNIQYFGAGTRLSVL.

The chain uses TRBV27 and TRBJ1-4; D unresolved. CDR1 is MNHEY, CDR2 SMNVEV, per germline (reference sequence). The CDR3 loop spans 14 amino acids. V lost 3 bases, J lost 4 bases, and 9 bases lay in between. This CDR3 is CASSFRQYNEKLFF. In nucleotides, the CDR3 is TGTGCCAGCAGTTTTAGGCAGTATAATGAAAAACTGTTTTTT.

In DNA form, the CDR3 reads TGTGCCAGCAGCCCGGCGAGGGTTCGCACAGATACGCAGTATTTT. Its protein is CASSPARVRTDTQYF. V and J are TRBV7-9 and TRBJ2-3; D is possibly TRBD2 (5 bases). The germline V gene encodes CDR1 SEHNR and CDR2 FQNEAQ (reference sequence). The CDR3 loop spans 15 amino acids. The germline V and J ends were trimmed by 5 bases and 1 base, with 13 bases remaining between them.

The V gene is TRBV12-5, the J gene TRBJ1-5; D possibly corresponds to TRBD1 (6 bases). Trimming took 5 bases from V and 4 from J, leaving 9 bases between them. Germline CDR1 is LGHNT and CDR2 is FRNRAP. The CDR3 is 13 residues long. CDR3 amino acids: CASGTQGNQPQHF. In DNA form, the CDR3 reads TGTGCTAGTGGTACGCAGGGGAATCAGCCCCAGCATTTT.

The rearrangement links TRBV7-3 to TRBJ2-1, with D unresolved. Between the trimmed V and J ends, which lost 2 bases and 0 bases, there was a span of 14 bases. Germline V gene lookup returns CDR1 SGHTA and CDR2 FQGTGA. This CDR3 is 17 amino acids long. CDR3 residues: CASSLLDHFSSYNEQFF. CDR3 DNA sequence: TGTGCCAGCAGCTTATTAGACCATTTTAGCTCCTACAATGAGCAGTTCTTC.

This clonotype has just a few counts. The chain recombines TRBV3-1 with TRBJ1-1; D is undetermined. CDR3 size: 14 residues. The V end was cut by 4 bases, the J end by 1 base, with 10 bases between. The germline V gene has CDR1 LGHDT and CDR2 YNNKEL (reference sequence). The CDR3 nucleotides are TGTGCCAGCAGCCCGTATTCGGGGAACACTGAAGCTTTCTTT. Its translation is CASSPYSGNTEAFF.

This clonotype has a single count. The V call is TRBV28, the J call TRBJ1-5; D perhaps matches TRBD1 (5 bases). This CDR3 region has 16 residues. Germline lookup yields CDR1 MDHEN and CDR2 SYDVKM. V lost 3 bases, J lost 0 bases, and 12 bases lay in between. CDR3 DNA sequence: TGTGCCAGCAGTTTCGCCAGGGATTATAGCAATCAGCCCCAGCATTTT. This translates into CASSFARDYSNQPQHF.

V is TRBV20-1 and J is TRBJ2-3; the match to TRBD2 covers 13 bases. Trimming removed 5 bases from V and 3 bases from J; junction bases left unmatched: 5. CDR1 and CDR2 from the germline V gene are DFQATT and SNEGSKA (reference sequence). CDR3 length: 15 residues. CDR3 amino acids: CSALTSGGRTDTQYF. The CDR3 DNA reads TGCAGTGCTCTGACTAGCGGGGGGCGGACAGATACGCAGTATTTT.

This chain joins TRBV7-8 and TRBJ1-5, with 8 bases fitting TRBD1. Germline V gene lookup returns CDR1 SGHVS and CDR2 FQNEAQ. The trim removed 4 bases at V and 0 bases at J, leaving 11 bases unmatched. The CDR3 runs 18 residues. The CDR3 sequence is CASSYLFDRGVSNQPQHF. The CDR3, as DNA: TGTGCCAGCAGCTACCTGTTTGACAGGGGTGTTAGCAATCAGCCCCAGCATTTT.

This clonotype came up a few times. This CDR3 is CASSILEPGQGYQPQHF. The DNA for the CDR3 is TGTGCCAGCAGTATTCTCGAACCGGGACAGGGATATCAGCCCCAGCATTTT. The J gene is TRBJ1-5, the V gene TRBV28; 9 positions agree with TRBD1. The germline CDR1 and CDR2 sequences are MDHEN and SYDVKM. CDR3 length equals 17 residues. The V segment lost 5 bases and the J segment 5 bases; nucleotides outside the gene matches: 13.

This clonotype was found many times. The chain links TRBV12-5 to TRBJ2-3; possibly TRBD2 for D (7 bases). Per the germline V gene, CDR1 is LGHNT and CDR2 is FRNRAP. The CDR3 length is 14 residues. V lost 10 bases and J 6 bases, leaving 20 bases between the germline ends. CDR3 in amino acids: CATGGPSPTDTQYF. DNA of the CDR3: TGTGCTACCGGGGGGCCCTCCCCTACCGATACGCAGTATTTT.

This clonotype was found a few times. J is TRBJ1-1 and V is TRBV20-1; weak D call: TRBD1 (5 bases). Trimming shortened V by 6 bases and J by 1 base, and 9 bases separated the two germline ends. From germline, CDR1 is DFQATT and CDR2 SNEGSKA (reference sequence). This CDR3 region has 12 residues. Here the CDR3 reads CSARDWNTEAFF. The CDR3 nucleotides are TGCAGTGCCCGGGACTGGAACACTGAAGCTTTCTTT.

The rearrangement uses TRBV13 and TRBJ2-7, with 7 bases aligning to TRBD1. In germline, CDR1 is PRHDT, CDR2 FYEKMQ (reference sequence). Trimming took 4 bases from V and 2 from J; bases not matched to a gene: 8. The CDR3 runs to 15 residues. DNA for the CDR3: TGTGCCAGCAGCTCGGGACAGCCGCCACCCTACGAGCAGTACTTC. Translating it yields CASSSGQPPPYEQYF. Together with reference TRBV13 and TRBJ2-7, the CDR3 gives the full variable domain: AAGVIQSPRHLIKEKRETATLKCYPIPRHDTVYWYQQGPGQDPQFLISFYEKMQSDKGSIPDRFSAQQFSDYHSELNMSSLELGDSALYFCASSSGQPPPYEQYFGPGTRLTVT.

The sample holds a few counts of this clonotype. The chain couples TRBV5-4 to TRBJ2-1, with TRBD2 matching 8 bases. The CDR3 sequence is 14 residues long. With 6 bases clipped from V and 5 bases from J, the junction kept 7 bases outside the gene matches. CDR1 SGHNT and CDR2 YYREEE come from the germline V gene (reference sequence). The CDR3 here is CASTPRGGDNEQFF. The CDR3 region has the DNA TGTGCCAGCACCCCACGGGGGGGGGACAATGAGCAGTTCTTC.

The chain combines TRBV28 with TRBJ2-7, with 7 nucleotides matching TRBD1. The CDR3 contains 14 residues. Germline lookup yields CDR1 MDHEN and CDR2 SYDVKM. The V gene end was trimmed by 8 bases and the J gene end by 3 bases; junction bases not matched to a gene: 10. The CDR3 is CASRNRDSFYEQYF. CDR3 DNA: TGTGCCAGCCGGAACCGGGACAGTTTCTACGAGCAGTACTTC.